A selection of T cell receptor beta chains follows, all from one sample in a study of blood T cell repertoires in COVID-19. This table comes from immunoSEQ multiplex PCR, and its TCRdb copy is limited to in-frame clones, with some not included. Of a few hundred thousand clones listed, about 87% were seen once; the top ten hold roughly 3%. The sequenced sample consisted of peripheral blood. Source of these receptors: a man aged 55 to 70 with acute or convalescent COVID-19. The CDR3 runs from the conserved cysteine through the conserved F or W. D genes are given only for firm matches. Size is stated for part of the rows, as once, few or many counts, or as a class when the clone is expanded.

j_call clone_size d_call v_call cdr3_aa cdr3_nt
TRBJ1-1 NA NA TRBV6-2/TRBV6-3 CASSYGGVKTEAFF TGTGCCAGCAGTTATGGGGGCGTTAAGACTGAAGCTTTCTTT
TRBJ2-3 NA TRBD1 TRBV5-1 CASSRGQGAADTQYF TGCGCCAGCAGCCGAGGACAGGGGGCTGCAGATACGCAGTATTTT
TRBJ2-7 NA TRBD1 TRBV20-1 CSAKRGREQYF TGCAGTGCTAAAAGGGGGCGCGAGCAGTACTTC
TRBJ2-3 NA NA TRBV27 CASKLVGVSTDTQYF TGTGCCAGCAAGCTTGTCGGGGTCAGCACAGATACGCAGTATTTT
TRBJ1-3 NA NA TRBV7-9 CASSLGVTFSGNTIYF TGTGCCAGCAGCTTGGGAGTGACCTTCTCTGGAAACACCATATATTTT
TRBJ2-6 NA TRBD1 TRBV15 CATRPGQAGANVLTF TGTGCCACCAGACCCGGACAGGCTGGGGCCAACGTCCTGACTTTC
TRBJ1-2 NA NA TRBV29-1 CSVLVGYGYTF TGCAGCGTTCTCGTCGGCTATGGCTACACCTTC
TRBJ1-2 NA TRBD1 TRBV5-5 CASSPGTVNYGYTF TGTGCCAGCAGCCCTGGGACAGTTAACTATGGCTACACCTTC
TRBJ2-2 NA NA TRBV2 CASTRGASTGELFF TGTGCCAGCACCCGGGGGGCCTCCACCGGGGAGCTGTTTTTT
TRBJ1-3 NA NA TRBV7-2 CASSLGQSSLNTIYF TGTGCCAGCAGCTTAGGTCAAAGCTCTCTGAACACCATATATTTT
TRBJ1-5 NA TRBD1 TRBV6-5 CASSFRQGAGQPQHF TGTGCCAGCAGTTTCCGACAGGGGGCAGGTCAGCCCCAGCATTTT
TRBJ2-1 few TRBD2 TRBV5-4 CASSLGGPTSGGHNEQFF TGTGCCAGCAGCTTGGGAGGACCAACTAGCGGTGGACACAATGAGCAGTTCTTC
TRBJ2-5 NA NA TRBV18 CASSPRNRALETQYF TGTGCCAGCTCACCTCGAAACAGGGCGTTAGAGACCCAGTACTTC
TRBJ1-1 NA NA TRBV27 CASSSGQTNTEAFF TGTGCCAGCAGTAGCGGACAGACGAACACTGAAGCTTTCTTT
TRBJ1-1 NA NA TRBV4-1 CASSHAGRVGTEAFF TGCGCCAGCAGCCACGCCGGGAGGGTGGGCACTGAAGCTTTCTTT
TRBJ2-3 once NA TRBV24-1 CATSEGGITDTQYF TGTGCCACCAGTGAGGGGGGTATAACAGATACGCAGTATTTT
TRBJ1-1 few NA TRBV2 CASRWGRTLRMNTEAFF TGTGCCAGCAGGTGGGGAAGGACACTGCGGATGAACACTGAAGCTTTCTTT
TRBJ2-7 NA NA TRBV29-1 CSVEGRGEQYF TGCAGCGTTGAAGGTCGGGGCGAGCAGTACTTC
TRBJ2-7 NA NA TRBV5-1 CASSPAQEGTYEQYF TGCGCCAGCAGCCCCGCACAGGAGGGTACCTACGAGCAGTACTTC
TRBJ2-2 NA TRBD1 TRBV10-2 CASSVTGGTGELFF TGCGCCAGCAGTGTAACAGGGGGGACCGGGGAGCTGTTTTTT
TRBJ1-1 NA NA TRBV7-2 CASFRSGANTEAFF TGTGCCAGCTTTCGATCGGGAGCAAACACTGAAGCTTTCTTT
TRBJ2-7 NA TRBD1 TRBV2 CASNSGTGSYEQYF TGTGCCAGCAATTCCGGGACAGGCTCCTACGAGCAGTACTTC
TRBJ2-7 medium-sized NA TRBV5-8 CASSSGQYEQYF TGTGCCAGCAGCTCTGGACAATACGAGCAGTACTTC
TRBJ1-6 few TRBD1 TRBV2 CASREDRGQVSPLHF TGTGCCAGCAGGGAGGACAGGGGGCAGGTTTCACCCCTCCACTTT
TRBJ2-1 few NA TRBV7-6 CASSLRAPGGKAYNEQFF TGTGCCAGCAGCTTAAGAGCCCCAGGAGGGAAGGCCTACAATGAGCAGTTCTTC
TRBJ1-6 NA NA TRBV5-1 CASSPRESNSPLHF TGCGCCAGCAGCCCGAGAGAGAGCAATTCACCCCTCCACTTT
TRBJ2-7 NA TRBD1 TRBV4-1 CASSPRGTVAYEQYF TGCGCCAGCAGCCCCCGTGGGACAGTGGCCTACGAGCAGTACTTC
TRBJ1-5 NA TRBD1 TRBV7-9 CASSLGQGAPQPQHF TGTGCCAGCAGCCTGGGACAGGGGGCGCCTCAGCCCCAGCATTTT
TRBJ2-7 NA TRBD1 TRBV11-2 CASSAGTGGSYEQYF TGTGCCAGCAGCGCCGGGACAGGGGGCTCCTACGAGCAGTACTTC
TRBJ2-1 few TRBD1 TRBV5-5 CASSLAEDRGWTTWTNEQFF TGTGCCAGCAGCTTGGCTGAGGACAGGGGGTGGACCACGTGGACCAATGAGCAGTTCTTC
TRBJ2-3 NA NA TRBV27 CASSLGGSTDTQYF TGTGCCAGCAGTTTAGGGGGCAGCACAGATACGCAGTATTTT
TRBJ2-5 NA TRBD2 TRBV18 CASSPQRGYQETQYF TGTGCCAGCTCACCACAGCGGGGATACCAAGAGACCCAGTACTTC
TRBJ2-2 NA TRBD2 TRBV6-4 CASSSGGTGELFF TGTGCCAGCAGTTCCGGGGGGACCGGGGAGCTGTTTTTT
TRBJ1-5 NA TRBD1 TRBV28 CASSLSTGGAQHF TGTGCCAGCAGTTTGTCCACAGGGGGGGCCCAGCATTTT
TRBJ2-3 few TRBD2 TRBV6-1 CASSEGEGSGTDTQYF TGTGCCAGCAGTGAAGGGGAGGGGTCGGGCACAGATACGCAGTATTTT
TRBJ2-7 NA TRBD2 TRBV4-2 CASSPGTSPYEQYF TGTGCCAGCAGCCCCGGGACTAGCCCCTACGAGCAGTACTTC
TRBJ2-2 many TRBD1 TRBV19 CASTLGTGLNTGELFF TGTGCCAGTACCCTCGGGACAGGGTTGAACACCGGGGAGCTGTTTTTT
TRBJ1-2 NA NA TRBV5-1 CASSLGGKIYGYTF TGCGCCAGCAGCTTGGGGGGCAAGATATATGGCTACACCTTC
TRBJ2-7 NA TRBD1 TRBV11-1 CASSLRTGTGGKEQYF TGTGCCAGCAGCTTAAGAACCGGGACAGGGGGCAAGGAGCAGTACTTC
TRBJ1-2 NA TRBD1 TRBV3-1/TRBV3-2 CASSQVSTGRGYTF TGTGCCAGCAGCCAGGTATCGACAGGGCGAGGCTACACCTTC